This T cell receptor beta chain was observed in a study of blood T cell repertoires in COVID-19. Germline assignment: CDR1 MDHEN and CDR2 SYDVKM. This CDR3 is built from 14 residues. Unmatched junction bases numbered 8, after V lost 11 bases and J lost 4 bases. As handled by the study authors: Counts of nucleated cells, estimated from reference gene primer amplification, were obtained. Clones were read by immunoSEQ multiplex PCR, and TCRdb kept only the in-frame ones, dropping some. The V and J calls and clone size come from that table; D and trimming were worked out from the DNA. This repertoire shows around 400,000 clones, 80% to 90% found once; its top ten account for about 10%.

Sequences were obtained from peripheral blood. This TCR was recovered from a woman aged 25 to 45 with COVID-19, enrolled during active disease. The V and J genes are TRBV28 and TRBJ1-4, with 9 bases that match TRBD1. This chain's CDR3 is CAVLGTGNNEKLFF. In DNA form, the CDR3 reads TGTGCCGTCCTAGGGACAGGGAATAATGAAAAACTGTTTTTT.